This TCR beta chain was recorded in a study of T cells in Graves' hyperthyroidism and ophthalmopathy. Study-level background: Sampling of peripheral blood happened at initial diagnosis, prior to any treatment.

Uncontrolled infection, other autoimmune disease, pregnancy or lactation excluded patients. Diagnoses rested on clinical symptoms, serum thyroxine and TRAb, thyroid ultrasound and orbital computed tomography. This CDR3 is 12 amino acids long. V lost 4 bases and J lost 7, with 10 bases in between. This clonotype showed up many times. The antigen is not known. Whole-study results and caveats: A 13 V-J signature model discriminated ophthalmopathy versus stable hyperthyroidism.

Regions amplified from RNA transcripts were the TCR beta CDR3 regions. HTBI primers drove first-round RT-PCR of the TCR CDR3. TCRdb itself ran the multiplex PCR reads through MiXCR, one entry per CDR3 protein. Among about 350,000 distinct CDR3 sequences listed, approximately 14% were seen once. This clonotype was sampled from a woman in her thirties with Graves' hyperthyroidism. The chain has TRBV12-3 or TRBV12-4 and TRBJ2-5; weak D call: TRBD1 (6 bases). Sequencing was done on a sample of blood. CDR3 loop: CASSYLQGTQYF. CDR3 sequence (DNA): TGTGCCAGCAGTTATCTACAGGGGACCCAGTACTTC.